The next 16 T cell receptor beta chains were all read from a single sample in a study of T cell responses to AZD1222 COVID-19 vaccine. Method: immunoSEQ multiplex PCR; TCRdb's copy keeps in-frame clones and lacks some. The profile shows fewer than 150,000 clones, around 86% of them singletons. The input for sequencing was peripheral blood, taken on day 0 of AZD1222 vaccination. These receptors were obtained from an adult in good health.

V is TRBV12-5 and J is TRBJ1-5, with D perhaps matching TRBD1 (5 bases). V was shortened by 2 bases and J by 0 bases, with 11 bases between the two germline ends. This CDR3 has 16 amino acids. Germline assignment: CDR1 LGHNT and CDR2 FRNRAP. CDR3 in amino acids: CASGLMGGYSNQPQHF. The CDR3 DNA reads TGTGCTAGTGGTTTGATGGGGGGTTATAGCAATCAGCCCCAGCATTTT.

The rearrangement uses TRBV2 and TRBJ2-7; 8 nucleotides agree with TRBD1. The CDR3 contains 15 residues. CDR1 is SNHLY, CDR2 FYNNEI, per germline. V gave up 6 bases and J gave up 5 bases; unmatched junction bases: 12. CDR3 sequence reads: CASREDRVNVDEQYF. The DNA for the CDR3 is TGTGCCAGCAGGGAGGACAGGGTAAACGTGGACGAGCAGTACTTC. Looking up the rest from reference TRBV2 and TRBJ2-7 gives the full variable domain: EPEVTQTPSHQVTQMGQEVILRCVPISNHLYFYWYRQILGQKVEFLVSFYNNEISEKSEIFDDQFSVERPDGSNFTLKIRSTKLEDSAMYFCASREDRVNVDEQYFGPGTRLTVT.

This clone turned up a few times. This chain joins TRBV4-1 and TRBJ2-7; TRBD1 might be the D (5 bases). This CDR3 has 14 amino acids. Trimming removed 0 bases at V and 2 bases at J, with 8 bases between. Germline-derived CDR1 and CDR2 are MGHRA and YSYEKL. CDR3 in amino acids: CASSQDRGTYEQYF. CDR3 DNA sequence: TGCGCCAGCAGCCAAGATAGGGGCACCTACGAGCAGTACTTC.

The chain links TRBV2 to TRBJ1-6; 7 bases match TRBD1. This CDR3 has 14 residues. Per germline, CDR1 SNHLY and CDR2 FYNNEI. The V segment lost 5 bases and the J segment 7 bases; nucleotides outside the gene matches: 5. The CDR3 protein is CASSPGGGNSPLHF. CDR3 sequence (DNA): TGTGCCAGCAGTCCAGGGGGAGGGAATTCACCCCTCCACTTT.

The gene calls are TRBV30 and TRBJ1-6; perhaps TRBD1 as D (5 bases). V dropped 3 bases and J dropped 9 bases, with 12 bases sitting between them. The CDR3 extends over 13 amino acids. CDR1 and CDR2 (germline): GTSNPN, SVGIG (reference sequence). The CDR3 sequence: CAWRRDVGSPLHF. DNA for the CDR3: TGTGCCTGGAGACGGGACGTCGGTTCACCCCTCCACTTT.

The chain is built from TRBV7-9 and TRBJ2-1; TRBD2 aligns across 11 bases. Per the germline V gene, CDR1 is SEHNR and CDR2 is FQNEAQ (reference sequence). This CDR3 has 19 amino acids. V dropped 5 bases and J dropped 0; count of bases not matched to a gene: 12. CDR3 DNA sequence: TGTGCCAGCAGCACGCCGGGACTAGCGGCAATTAGCTCCTACAATGAGCAGTTCTTC. Protein: CASSTPGLAAISSYNEQFF.

This chain joins TRBV5-1 and TRBJ2-3, with 8 bases aligning to TRBD2. V was clipped by 0 bases and J by 1 base; unmatched bases: 7. The CDR3 loop spans 17 amino acids. Germline V gene data show CDR1 as SGHRS and CDR2 as YFSETQ. The CDR3 DNA reads TGCGCCAGCAGCTTGGACGGGGGGGGGAGTGGCACAGATACGCAGTATTTT. It yields the protein CASSLDGGGSGTDTQYF.

This clone showed up just once. This chain uses TRBV7-9 with TRBJ2-2; 7 positions match TRBD1. From germline, CDR1 is SEHNR and CDR2 FQNEAQ (reference sequence). The junction had 7 bases not matched to a gene; V was cut back by 3 bases and J by 12 bases. This CDR3 is built from 13 residues. CDR3 residues: CASSLGTVGQLFF. The CDR3, as DNA: TGTGCCAGCAGCTTGGGGACAGTGGGGCAGCTGTTTTTT.

The chain joins TRBV2 to TRBJ2-3, with 7 bases that match TRBD1. V lost 8 bases and J lost 6; bases outside the gene matches: 8. Germline V lookup: CDR1 SNHLY, CDR2 FYNNEI. The CDR3 spans 13 residues. DNA of the CDR3: TGTGCCAGCGGGACAGTAGGCGACGATACGCAGTATTTT. It codes for CASGTVGDDTQYF.

The V gene is TRBV3-1 (or the pseudogene TRBV3-2), the J gene TRBJ2-5; TRBD1 or TRBD2 may be the D gene (5 bases each). Trimming removed 4 bases from V and 1 base from J, with 16 bases in between. CDR3 length: 16 amino acids. Germline assignment: CDR1 LGHDT and CDR2 YNNKEL (reference sequence). For the CDR3, the DNA is TGTGCCAGCAGCCGTGGACGGGACGCGGTCCAAGAGACCCAGTACTTC. This codes for CASSRGRDAVQETQYF.

The J gene is TRBJ1-3, the V gene TRBV10-3, with D maybe TRBD1 (5 bases). This CDR3 contains 14 residues. The V end was cut by 2 bases, the J end by 4 bases, with 9 bases between. Per the germline V gene, CDR1 is ENHRY and CDR2 is SYGVKD. The CDR3 DNA follows: TGTGCCATCAGTGAGCAGGGAGGAGGAAACACCATATATTTT. It is translated as CAISEQGGGNTIYF.

The V call is TRBV7-2, the J call TRBJ1-4; D is possibly TRBD1 (5 bases). Trimming took off 6 bases at V and 0 bases at J, with 11 bases between the two ends. Germline V CDR1 and CDR2: SGHTA, FQGNSA. CDR3 length equals 15 residues. The CDR3 is CASSWGGTTNEKLFF. Written as DNA, the CDR3 is TGTGCCAGCAGTTGGGGGGGAACAACTAATGAAAAACTGTTTTTT.

The J gene is TRBJ1-5, the V gene TRBV5-1; the D gene is possibly TRBD1 (5 bases). The CDR3 is made up of 14 amino acids. Germline V CDR1 and CDR2: SGHRS, YFSETQ. V lost 0 bases, J lost 6 bases, and 10 bases lay in between. CDR3 DNA sequence: TGCGCCAGCAGCTTGGGGGGCCCGGGTCAGCCCCAGCATTTT. The encoded protein is CASSLGGPGQPQHF.

This clone was found once. This chain links TRBV3-1 (or the pseudogene TRBV3-2) with TRBJ2-1; 7 nucleotides align to TRBD2. V shed 0 bases, J shed 16 bases, and the junction held 3 bases outside the gene matches. Germline V gives CDR1 LGHDT, CDR2 YNNKEL (reference sequence). The CDR3 contains 11 residues. CDR3 in DNA: TGTGCCAGCAGCCAAGACGAGACTAGCTTCTTC. It specifies CASSQDETSFF.

This chain connects TRBV7-9 to TRBJ2-7; D is uncertain. The V end was cut by 5 bases, the J end by 3 bases, with 14 bases between. The CDR3 runs to 14 residues. From germline, CDR1 is SEHNR and CDR2 FQNEAQ (reference sequence). In nucleotides, the CDR3 is TGTGCCAGCAGCCCCTGGTTTGAAATCTACGAGCAGTACTTC. This codes for CASSPWFEIYEQYF.

This chain uses TRBV19 with TRBJ1-3; D possibly corresponds to TRBD1 (5 bases). Germline V gene sequence: CDR1 LNHDA, CDR2 SQIVND (reference sequence). V was clipped by 1 base and J by 4 bases, with 14 bases between them. The CDR3 is 16 residues long. CDR3 loop: CASSIARETVGNTIYF. CDR3 DNA sequence: TGTGCCAGTAGTATAGCCAGGGAGACCGTAGGAAACACCATATATTTT.